A selection of T cell receptor beta chains follows, all from one sample in a study of cytomegalovirus exposure and HLA in healthy donors. Method: immunoSEQ multiplex PCR; TCRdb's copy keeps in-frame clones and lacks some. The sample carries fewer than 110,000 clones, 60% to 85% recorded once. The material sequenced was PBMCs. These receptors all stem from a man between 45 and 60 years old in good health and CMV-seronegative. Both conserved end residues are part of each CDR3.

V	J	CDR3
TRBV30	TRBJ1-4	CASSDRSTNEKLFF
TRBV6-5	TRBJ2-1	CASSYSDNNEQFF
TRBV7-6	TRBJ2-1	CASSPTRLAAMDEQFF
TRBV28	TRBJ1-1	CASRASVGISTEAFF
TRBV7-6	TRBJ1-3	CASSARTVTGNTIYF
TRBV2	TRBJ1-2	CASSEYGGGYTF
TRBV29-1	TRBJ2-5	CSVEVGEAQYF
TRBV5-5	TRBJ1-1	CASSLRTGQGEAFF
TRBV7-6	TRBJ2-1	CASSSRQGVVYNEQFF
TRBV6-5	TRBJ1-2	CASRWDRGHGYTF
TRBV28	TRBJ1-2	CASSLSGTPGYTF
TRBV7-2	TRBJ2-7	CASSLEVTGYVEYF
TRBV19	TRBJ2-7	CASSSPGTSGDYEQYF
TRBV5-1	TRBJ2-5	CASSLGLAGGPQETQYF
TRBV2	TRBJ1-2	CPSSGYTF
TRBV11-2	TRBJ1-2	CASSLGRGGNYGYTF
TRBV14	TRBJ2-7	CASSQEGTSKQYF
TRBV5-5	TRBJ2-3	CASSLASGVTDTQYF
TRBV27	TRBJ1-5	CASSLLVNQPQHF
TRBV11-3	TRBJ2-7	CASSLSGYEQYF
TRBV29-1	TRBJ2-5	CSAPSGVQETQYF
TRBV19	TRBJ2-7	CASSRDRGSLYEQYF
TRBV15	TRBJ2-1	CATSRGTSGLNEQFF
TRBV6-1	TRBJ2-1	CASTRTGKNNEQFF
TRBV28	TRBJ2-7	CASSLCGRIDSNYAQYF
TRBV28	TRBJ2-1	CASRAGGSLYNEQFF
TRBV7-8	TRBJ2-5	CASSLGTSGPWTQYF
TRBV6-5	TRBJ1-6	CASSFSSYNSPLHF
TRBV7-3	TRBJ1-2	CASSLTQGGAGYTF
TRBV10-3	TRBJ2-7	CAISGSTAGSYEQYF
TRBV5-1	TRBJ2-7	CASSLEGTAAYEQYF